This T cell receptor (beta chain) was captured by sequencing in a study of early T cells in non-severe SARS-CoV-2 infection. Looking at the study overall: Chains were not paired, and sequencing was done on bulk RNA from unsorted whole blood. Study-level results: VDJdb-based matching was biased toward anti-spike CD8 responses and missed private and CD4 specificities.

This clonotype was detected ten times or more. What it binds is unknown. The germline V gene encodes CDR1 SQVTM and CDR2 ANQGSEA. The CDR3 runs to 13 residues. Deletions cut 5 bases from V and 5 bases from J, with 13 bases between. Individual cDNA molecules each received unique molecular identifiers attached to them. Each CDR3 protein is one row after TCRdb ran MiXCR on the 5' RACE reads. The data hold fewer than 35,000 distinct CDR3 sequences, with more than 4.5% observed a single time. What was sequenced was whole blood. The genes are TRBV29-1 and TRBJ2-4, with D tentatively TRBD1 (6 bases). The clonotype comes from an adult who was a healthcare worker with PCR-confirmed SARS-CoV-2 infection or an uninfected control (not recorded which). The CDR3 loop reads CSVTGPGENIQYF. The CDR3 nucleotides read TGCAGCGTTACAGGGCCCGGGGAAAACATTCAGTACTTC.